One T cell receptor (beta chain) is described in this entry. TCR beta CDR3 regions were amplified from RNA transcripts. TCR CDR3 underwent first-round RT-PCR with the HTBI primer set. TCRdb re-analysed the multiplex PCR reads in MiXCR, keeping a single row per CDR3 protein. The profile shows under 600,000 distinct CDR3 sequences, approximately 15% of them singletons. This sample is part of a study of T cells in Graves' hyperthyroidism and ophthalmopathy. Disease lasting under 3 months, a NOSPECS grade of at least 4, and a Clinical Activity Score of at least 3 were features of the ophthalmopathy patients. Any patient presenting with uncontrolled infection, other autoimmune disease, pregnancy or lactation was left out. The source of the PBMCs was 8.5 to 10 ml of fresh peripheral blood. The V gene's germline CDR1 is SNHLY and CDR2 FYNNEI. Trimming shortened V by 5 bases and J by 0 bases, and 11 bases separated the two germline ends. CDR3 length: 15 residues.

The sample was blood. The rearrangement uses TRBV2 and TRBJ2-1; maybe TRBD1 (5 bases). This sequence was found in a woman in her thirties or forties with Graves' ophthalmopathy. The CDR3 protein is CASSQQASSYNEQFF. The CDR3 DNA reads TGTGCCAGCAGTCAACAGGCAAGCTCCTACAATGAGCAGTTCTTC. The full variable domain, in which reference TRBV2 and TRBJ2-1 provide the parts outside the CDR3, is EPEVTQTPSHQVTQMGQEVILRCVPISNHLYFYWYRQILGQKVEFLVSFYNNEISEKSEIFDDQFSVERPDGSNFTLKIRSTKLEDSAMYFCASSQQASSYNEQFFGPGTRLTVL.